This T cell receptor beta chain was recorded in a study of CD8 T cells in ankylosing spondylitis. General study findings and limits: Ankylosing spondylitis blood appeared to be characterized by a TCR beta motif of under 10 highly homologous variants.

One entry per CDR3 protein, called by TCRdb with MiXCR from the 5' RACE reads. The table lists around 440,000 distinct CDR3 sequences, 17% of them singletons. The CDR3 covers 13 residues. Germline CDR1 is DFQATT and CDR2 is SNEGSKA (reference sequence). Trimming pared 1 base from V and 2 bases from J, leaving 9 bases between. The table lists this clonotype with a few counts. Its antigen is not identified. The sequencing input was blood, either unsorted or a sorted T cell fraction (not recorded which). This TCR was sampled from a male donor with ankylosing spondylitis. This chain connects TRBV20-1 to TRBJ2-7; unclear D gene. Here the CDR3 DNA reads TGCAGTGCTAGAGCGGCGGATACCTACGAGCAGTACTTC. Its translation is CSARAADTYEQYF.